One sample yielded the 31 T cell receptor beta chains listed below, sequenced in a study of regulatory T cells in long-lasting Graves disease. HTBI primers from iRepertoire and Arm-PCR of CDR3 regions yielded the TCR beta libraries. One entry per CDR3 protein, called by TCRdb with MiXCR from the multiplex PCR reads. The sample records about 200,000 distinct CDR3 sequences, around 20% being singletons. Time point noted: newly diagnosed GD, antithyroid drugs for less than 3 months. Scientists built the TCR library using RNA that was extracted from PBMCs. Sequences were derived from peripheral blood mononuclear cells (PBMCs), sampled at new diagnosis, from a patient treated with antithyroid drugs. The receptors shown here come from a female donor with Graves disease.

This clonotype was counted many times. The chain carries TRBV20-1 and TRBJ2-5; 7 bases fit TRBD2. CDR3 length: 14 residues. Unmatched junction bases numbered 7, after V lost 2 bases and J lost 4 bases. Germline V gene data show CDR1 as DFQATT and CDR2 as SNEGSKA (reference sequence). This chain's CDR3 is CSARRGGEGETQYF. CDR3 sequence (DNA): TGCAGTGCTAGACGGGGAGGGGAGGGAGAGACCCAGTACTTC.

V usage is TRBV2 and J usage is TRBJ2-3, with 8 bases aligning to TRBD2. Unmatched junction bases numbered 4, after V lost 8 bases and J lost 6 bases. CDR3 length: 12 amino acids. CDR1 SNHLY and CDR2 FYNNEI come from the germline V gene. This CDR3 is CASCRLADTQYF. The CDR3 bases are TGTGCCAGCTGCCGACTAGCGGATACGCAGTATTTT.

Regarding this clonotype: This sequence is one base from a far larger clone and is likely a read error. The chain uses TRBV6-2 or TRBV6-3 and TRBJ2-5; D is ambiguous. This CDR3 has 13 amino acids. CDR1 is MNHEY, CDR2 SVGEGT, per germline. The V end lost 5 bases, the J end lost 11 bases, and 18 bases lay between the germline ends. CDR3 loop: CASSPLGGNEQYF. DNA of the CDR3: TGTGCCAGCAGTCCTCTTGGTGGGAATGAGCAGTACTTC.

This clonotype was seen ten or more times. V usage is TRBV11-2 and J usage is TRBJ2-3; D is uncertain. Trimming left V 1 base short and J 0 bases short, with 5 bases between. Germline lookup yields CDR1 SGHAT and CDR2 FQNNGV. This CDR3 spans 14 amino acids. CDR3 amino acids: CASSLGFSTDTQYF. The CDR3 DNA follows: TGTGCCAGCAGCTTAGGGTTTAGCACAGATACGCAGTATTTT.

The V and J genes are TRBV10-3 and TRBJ2-1; 12 positions agree with TRBD1. The CDR3 has 19 residues. Unmatched junction bases numbered 12, after V lost 1 base and J lost 5 bases. CDR1 and CDR2 from the germline V gene are ENHRY and SYGVKD. This chain's CDR3 is CAISEFRDRGRKMDNEQFF. The CDR3 DNA follows: TGTGCCATCAGTGAGTTCCGGGACAGGGGGCGCAAAATGGACAATGAGCAGTTCTTC.

As concerns this clonotype: This probably arose from a read error, given a far larger clone one base away. V is TRBV11-2 and J is TRBJ2-1; D uncertain. The closer fit of TRBJ2-3 to the DNA end suggests the J call may be wrong. CDR1 is SGHAT and CDR2 is FQNNGV in the germline V gene. This CDR3 spans 14 amino acids. CDR3 protein: CASSLDFASDAQYF. The CDR3 DNA follows: TGTGCCAGCAGCTTAGATTTTGCGTCAGATGCGCAGTATTTT.

In this sample, this clonotype turned up many times. The chain couples TRBV15 to TRBJ2-5; no reliable D call. V lost 0 bases and J 0 bases, leaving 5 bases between the germline ends. The CDR3 spans 14 residues. Germline CDR1 is LNHNV and CDR2 is YYDKDF (reference sequence). CDR3 protein: CATSRDRDQETQYF. For the CDR3, the DNA is TGTGCCACCAGCAGAGATAGGGACCAAGAGACCCAGTACTTC.

This clonotype was counted ten times or more. The V gene is TRBV20-1, the J gene TRBJ2-7; weak D call: TRBD2 (5 bases). V was shortened by 5 bases and J by 1 base, with 18 bases between the two germline ends. Germline assignment: CDR1 DFQATT and CDR2 SNEGSKA (reference sequence). CDR3 size: 15 residues. The chain's CDR3 is CSAPWMGGPSYEQYF. Written as DNA, the CDR3 is TGCAGTGCTCCCTGGATGGGCGGGCCTTCCTACGAGCAGTACTTC.

This clonotype occurred many times. The chain combines TRBV6-1 with TRBJ1-2; TRBD1 matches 7 bases. CDR1 and CDR2 (germline): MNHNS, SASEGT. The CDR3 length is 13 residues. J gave up 8 bases and V 6 bases, and 9 bases lay outside the gene matches. CDR3 in amino acids: CASRTGIFLGYTF. The CDR3 DNA reads as TGTGCCAGCAGGACAGGGATTTTTTTGGGCTACACCTTC.

This clonotype occurred many times. The chain uses TRBV7-8 and TRBJ2-7; no clear D gene. Germline V gene lookup returns CDR1 SGHVS and CDR2 FQNEAQ. CDR3 length: 16 residues. The V gene lost 3 bases and the J gene lost 0 bases, with 15 bases spanning the gap. The CDR3 protein is CASSFWSDPSSYEQYF. DNA for the CDR3: TGTGCCAGCAGCTTTTGGTCAGACCCGTCCTCCTACGAGCAGTACTTC.

This clonotype was counted many times. This chain connects TRBV6-1 to TRBJ2-5; 14 bases align to TRBD2. Looked up from germline, CDR1 is MNHNS and CDR2 is SASEGT. V dropped 6 bases and J dropped 4; count of bases not matched to a gene: 10. The CDR3 extends over 17 amino acids. CDR3 protein: CASRRTSGRKSPETQYF. CDR3 bases: TGTGCCAGCAGGAGGACTAGCGGGAGGAAATCACCAGAGACCCAGTACTTC.

This clonotype was recorded many times. This chain joins TRBV30 and TRBJ1-2; D may be TRBD1 (6 bases). The CDR3 totals 15 residues. From germline, CDR1 is GTSNPN and CDR2 SVGIG (reference sequence). V lost 2 bases, J lost 4 bases, and 17 bases lay in between. The CDR3 DNA follows: TGTGCCTGGAGTTCCCCGCTGGGGGGCCTCTATGGCTACACCTTC. Translating gives CAWSSPLGGLYGYTF. Complete variable domain (other parts from reference TRBV30 and TRBJ1-2): SQTIHQWPATLVQPVGSPLSLECTVEGTSNPNLYWYRQAAGRGLQLLFYSVGIGQISSEVPQNLSASRPQDRQFILSSKKLLLSDSGFYLCAWSSPLGGLYGYTFGSGTRLTVV.

About this clonotype itself: This may stem from a read error, because a much larger clone lies one nucleotide away. This chain connects TRBV3-1 to TRBJ1-3, with D tentatively TRBD1 (5 bases). The CDR3 is made up of 15 amino acids. Germline CDR1 reads LGHDT; CDR2 reads YNNKEL (reference sequence). CDR3: CTSSLKGTAGNTIYF. The CDR3 bases are TGTACCAGCAGCCTAAAAGGGACTGCTGGAAACACCATATATTTT.

This clonotype was recorded at least ten times. This chain connects TRBV3-1 to TRBJ2-7, with TRBD2 identical over 9 bases. Germline V lookup: CDR1 LGHDT, CDR2 YNNKEL (reference sequence). This CDR3 is built from 15 residues. The J segment lost 4 bases and the V segment lost 5 bases, leaving 9 bases of the junction unmatched. CDR3 sequence reads: CASSLGAGGDYEQYF. CDR3 bases: TGTGCCAGCAGCTTAGGGGCGGGAGGGGATTACGAGCAGTACTTC.

In its sample, this clonotype was seen once. The V and J genes are TRBV5-8 and TRBJ1-2; D might be TRBD1 (6 bases). Between the trimmed V and J ends, which lost 0 bases and 3 bases, there was a span of 12 bases. The CDR3 is made up of 15 amino acids. Per the germline V gene, CDR1 is SGHTS and CDR2 is YDEGEE. CDR3 coding DNA: TGTGCCAGCAGCTTGGAGCACAGGGACTACTATGGCTACACCTTC. Translated, it gives CASSLEHRDYYGYTF.

This clonotype was counted a few times. The chain uses TRBV6-9 and TRBJ2-1, with D tentatively TRBD2 (5 bases). Trimming removed 3 bases at V and 0 bases at J, with 15 bases between. CDR3 length: 17 amino acids. Germline lookup yields CDR1 MNHGY and CDR2 SVAAGI. CDR3 sequence reads: CASSYGGAISSYNEQFF. CDR3 sequence (DNA): TGTGCCAGCAGTTACGGAGGAGCAATTAGCTCCTACAATGAGCAGTTCTTC.

This clonotype appeared many times. This chain connects TRBV29-1 to TRBJ1-1; TRBD1 might be the D (5 bases). Germline V gives CDR1 SQVTM, CDR2 ANQGSEA. V was cut by 4 bases and J by 5 bases, with 14 bases left in between. The CDR3 loop spans 13 amino acids. CDR3 DNA sequence: TGCAGCGTTGGGGGTACACGGGGGACTGAAGCTTTCTTT. Translation gives CSVGGTRGTEAFF.

This clonotype was found many times. The chain recombines TRBV20-1 with TRBJ2-7; the match to TRBD2 covers 11 bases. CDR1 is DFQATT, CDR2 SNEGSKA, per germline (reference sequence). The CDR3 runs to 13 residues. Trimming at V came to 6 bases and at J to 7 bases, leaving 8 bases not matched to a gene. In DNA, the CDR3 is TGCAGTGCCAGACTAGCGGGGCCCCAAGAGCAGTACTTC. This gives the protein CSARLAGPQEQYF.

There are a few counts of this clonotype. The chain recombines TRBV4-2 with TRBJ1-3; no clear D. The germline gives CDR1 LGHNA, CDR2 YNFKEQ. The CDR3 covers 14 residues. The germline V and J ends were trimmed by 2 bases and 7 bases, with 12 bases remaining between them. CDR3 in amino acids: CASSQSLEGNTIYF. The CDR3 DNA reads TGTGCCAGCAGCCAATCGTTAGAAGGGAACACCATATATTTT.

In its sample, this clonotype was seen many times. The chain links TRBV7-8 to TRBJ2-4; 11 nucleotides line up with TRBD2. V lost 2 bases to trimming and J lost 8 bases; unmatched junction nucleotides: 2. Germline lookup yields CDR1 SGHVS and CDR2 FQNEAQ. There are 14 residues in the CDR3. CDR3 sequence (DNA): TGTGCCAGCAGCTTAACTAGCGGGAGTGACATTCAGTACTTC. Its protein product is CASSLTSGSDIQYF.

This chain connects TRBV20-1 to TRBJ2-7; TRBD2 aligns across 16 bases. Germline V lookup: CDR1 DFQATT, CDR2 SNEGSKA (reference sequence). There are 17 residues in the CDR3. Unmatched junction bases numbered 12, after V lost 6 bases and J lost 4 bases. The CDR3 DNA reads as TGCAGTGCCACCGACGGGACTAGCGGGAGGGCCGGGTACGAGCAGTACTTC. This gives the protein CSATDGTSGRAGYEQYF.

This clonotype was counted a few times. This CDR3 reads CASSEAWAFTDTQYF. The CDR3 nucleotides are TGTGCCAGCAGTGAAGCCTGGGCGTTCACAGATACGCAGTATTTT. The V call is TRBV6-1, the J call TRBJ2-3; D not certain. This CDR3 contains 15 residues. Germline V CDR1 and CDR2: MNHNS, SASEGT. Trimming took 0 bases from V and 2 from J, leaving 9 bases between them.

For this clonotype: A much more abundant neighbour one base away suggests this may be a read error. V and J are TRBV30 and TRBJ1-3; D possibly corresponds to TRBD1 (5 bases). The CDR3 runs to 17 residues. The germline CDR1 and CDR2 sequences are GTSNPN and SVGIG (reference sequence). In DNA form, the CDR3 reads TGTGTCTGGAGACCGGGGACGGTATCTAACTCTGGAAACACCATATATTTT. Its protein is CVWRPGTVSNSGNTIYF.

In its sample, this clonotype was seen many times. The chain uses TRBV18 and TRBJ1-5, with D unresolved. V was cut by 5 bases and J by 9 bases, with 14 bases left in between. The V gene's germline CDR1 is KGHSH and CDR2 LQKENI. This CDR3 contains 13 residues. Written as DNA, the CDR3 is TGTGCCAGCTCATCCGGCCCCGGGTGGCCCCAGCATTTT. Protein: CASSSGPGWPQHF.

This rearrangement joins TRBV20-1 to TRBJ1-3; 11 bases line up with TRBD1. This CDR3 contains 17 residues. The trim removed 0 bases at V and 3 bases at J, leaving 7 bases unmatched. CDR1 DFQATT and CDR2 SNEGSKA come from the germline V gene (reference sequence). The CDR3 reads CSARDSRTGGFGNTIYF. CDR3 coding DNA: TGCAGTGCTAGAGATTCCAGGACAGGGGGCTTTGGAAACACCATATATTTT.

This clonotype was recorded many times. This chain's CDR3 is CASSRDQVPPEQYF. The CDR3, as DNA: TGTGCCAGCAGTCGAGACCAGGTCCCACCCGAGCAGTACTTC. The rearrangement joins TRBV12-3 or TRBV12-4 to TRBJ2-7; D gene unclear. The ends were cut back, 5 bases at V and 6 bases at J, with 17 bases in the middle. There are 14 residues in the CDR3.

This clonotype was found many times. The V gene is TRBV14, the J gene TRBJ2-3; a weak D match, TRBD1 (5 bases). The CDR3 is 12 residues long. CDR1 and CDR2 (germline): SGHDN, FVKESK. The V end lost 1 base, the J end lost 6 bases, and 5 bases lay between the germline ends. This CDR3 reads CASSQAGDTQYF. Written as DNA, the CDR3 is TGTGCCAGCAGCCAAGCAGGGGATACGCAGTATTTT.

CDR3 sequence reads: CASNRKGAGRETQYF. The CDR3 coding sequence is TGTGCCAGCAACCGTAAAGGGGCCGGTAGAGAGACCCAGTACTTC. The chain uses TRBV9 and TRBJ2-1; possible D gene TRBD1, 5 bases. The J call is uncertain, as TRBJ2-5 better fits the DNA end. CDR3 length: 15 amino acids. The V gene's germline CDR1 is SGDLS and CDR2 YYNGEE.

This clonotype has a handful of counts. V gene TRBV6-1 combines with J gene TRBJ2-7; D may be TRBD2 (5 bases). V lost 5 bases and J 6 bases, leaving 11 bases between the germline ends. Germline V lookup: CDR1 MNHNS, CDR2 SASEGT. This CDR3 comprises 12 residues. The CDR3 DNA sequence: TGTGCCAGCAGTATTGAGGGCGGCGAGCAGTACTTC. Encoded protein: CASSIEGGEQYF.

This clonotype was observed at least ten times. The rearrangement links TRBV20-1 to TRBJ2-7; 8 bases line up with TRBD2. The ends lost 3 bases at V and 6 bases at J; junction bases unmatched: 10. The CDR3 spans 14 residues. Germline V gene lookup returns CDR1 DFQATT and CDR2 SNEGSKA (reference sequence). CDR3 coding DNA: TGCAGTGCTAGCGCCGGGACTAGAGGCCGCGAGCAGTACTTC. Its translation is CSASAGTRGREQYF.

This clonotype was counted ten times or more. The gene calls are TRBV2 and TRBJ2-1; TRBD2 matches 13 bases. The ends lost 9 bases at V and 6 bases at J; junction bases unmatched: 5. This CDR3 has 14 residues. The germline V gene has CDR1 SNHLY and CDR2 FYNNEI. The CDR3 DNA sequence: TGTGCCAGGACGGGACTAGCGGGAACCAATGAGCAGTTCTTC. Amino acids: CARTGLAGTNEQFF.